This T cell receptor (beta chain) was identified in a study of cytomegalovirus exposure and HLA in healthy donors. The PCR was carried out with 60 Vbeta primers and 13 Jbeta primers. TCRdb's table, derived via immunoSEQ multiplex PCR, lists solely in-frame clones and lacks some. The sample has about 170,000 clones; approximately 76% are singletons. This clone was recorded once. With 7 bases clipped from V and 1 base from J, the junction kept 5 bases outside the gene matches. This CDR3 comprises 14 residues. The germline gives CDR1 ENHRY, CDR2 SYGVKD. The chain has TRBV10-3 and TRBJ1-1; 8 positions agree with TRBD1. The sequenced sample consisted of PBMCs. The sequence was collected from a female donor in good health and CMV-seronegative. The DNA for the CDR3 is TGTGCCATCACAATTGGACAGGGGAACACTGAAGCTTTCTTT. Translating it yields CAITIGQGNTEAFF.